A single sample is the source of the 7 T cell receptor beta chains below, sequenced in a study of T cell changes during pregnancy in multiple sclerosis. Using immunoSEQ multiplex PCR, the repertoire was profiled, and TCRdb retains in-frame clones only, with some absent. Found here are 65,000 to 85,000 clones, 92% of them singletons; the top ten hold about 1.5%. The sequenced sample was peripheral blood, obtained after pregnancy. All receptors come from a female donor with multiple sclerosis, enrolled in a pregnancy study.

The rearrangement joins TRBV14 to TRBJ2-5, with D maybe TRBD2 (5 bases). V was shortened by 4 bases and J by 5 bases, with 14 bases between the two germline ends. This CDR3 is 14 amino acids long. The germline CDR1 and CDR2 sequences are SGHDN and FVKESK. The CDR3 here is CASSRSEGKETQYF. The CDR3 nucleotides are TGTGCCAGCAGCCGAAGTGAGGGAAAGGAGACCCAGTACTTC.

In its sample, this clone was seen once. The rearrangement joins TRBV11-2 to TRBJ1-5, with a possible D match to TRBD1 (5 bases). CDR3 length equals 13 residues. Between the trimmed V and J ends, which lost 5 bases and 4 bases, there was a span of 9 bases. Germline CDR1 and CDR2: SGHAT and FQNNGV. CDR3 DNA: TGTGCCAGCAGCACACGACAGAATCAGCCCCAGCATTTT. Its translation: CASSTRQNQPQHF.

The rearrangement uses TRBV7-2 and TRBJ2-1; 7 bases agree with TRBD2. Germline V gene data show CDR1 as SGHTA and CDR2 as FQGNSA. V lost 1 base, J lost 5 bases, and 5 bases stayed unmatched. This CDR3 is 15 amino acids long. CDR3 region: CASSLDPAGHNEQFF. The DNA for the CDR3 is TGTGCCAGCAGCTTAGATCCAGCGGGACACAATGAGCAGTTCTTC.

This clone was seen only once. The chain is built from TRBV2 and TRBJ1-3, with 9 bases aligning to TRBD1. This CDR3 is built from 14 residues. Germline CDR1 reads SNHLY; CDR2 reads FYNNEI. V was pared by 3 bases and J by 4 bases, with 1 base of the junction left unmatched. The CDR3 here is CASSETGGGNTIYF. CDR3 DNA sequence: TGTGCCAGCAGTGAGACAGGGGGAGGAAACACCATATATTTT.

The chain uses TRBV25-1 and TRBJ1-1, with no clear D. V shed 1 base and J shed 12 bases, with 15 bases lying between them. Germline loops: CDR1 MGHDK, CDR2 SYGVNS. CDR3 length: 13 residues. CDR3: CASSESGLRVSFF. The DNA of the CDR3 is TGTGCCAGCAGTGAATCGGGTCTACGGGTGTCTTTCTTT.

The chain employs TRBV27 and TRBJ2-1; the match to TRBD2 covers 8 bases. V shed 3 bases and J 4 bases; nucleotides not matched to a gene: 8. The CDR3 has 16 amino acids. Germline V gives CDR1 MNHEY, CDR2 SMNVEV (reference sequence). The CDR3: CASSFILADYYNEQFF. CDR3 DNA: TGTGCCAGCAGTTTCATACTAGCGGACTATTACAATGAGCAGTTCTTC.

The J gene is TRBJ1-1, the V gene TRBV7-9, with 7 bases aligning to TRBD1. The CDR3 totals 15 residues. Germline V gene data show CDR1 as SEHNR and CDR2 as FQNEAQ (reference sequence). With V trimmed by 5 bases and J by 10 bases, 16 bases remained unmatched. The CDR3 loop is CASSAGQVGRIGAFF. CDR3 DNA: TGTGCCAGCAGCGCAGGACAGGTGGGGCGTATTGGAGCTTTCTTT.